The following is a TCR beta chain sequence with its context. Assay: immunoSEQ multiplex PCR; the TCRdb copy retains only in-frame clones and omits some. The table has fewer than 35,000 clones, about 83% seen once; the top ten hold roughly 30%. This entry comes from a study of OX40 agonist ivuxolimab in advanced cancers. This CDR3 comprises 16 residues. The ends were cut back, 5 bases at V and 5 bases at J, with 19 bases in the middle. Germline lookup yields CDR1 MNHNY and CDR2 SVGAGI (reference sequence). This TCR came from an adult with an advanced solid tumor such as melanoma, head and neck, liver or kidney cancer. This sample comprised CD4+ or CD8+ T cells sorted from blood, obtained in a trial of the OX40 agonist ivuxolimab. This chain links TRBV6-6 with TRBJ2-4; possible D gene TRBD2, 6 bases. CDR3 sequence (DNA): TGTGCCAGCAGTGCCGGGGCGGGGTATTTTGAAAACATTCAGTACTTC. Translated, it gives CASSAGAGYFENIQYF.